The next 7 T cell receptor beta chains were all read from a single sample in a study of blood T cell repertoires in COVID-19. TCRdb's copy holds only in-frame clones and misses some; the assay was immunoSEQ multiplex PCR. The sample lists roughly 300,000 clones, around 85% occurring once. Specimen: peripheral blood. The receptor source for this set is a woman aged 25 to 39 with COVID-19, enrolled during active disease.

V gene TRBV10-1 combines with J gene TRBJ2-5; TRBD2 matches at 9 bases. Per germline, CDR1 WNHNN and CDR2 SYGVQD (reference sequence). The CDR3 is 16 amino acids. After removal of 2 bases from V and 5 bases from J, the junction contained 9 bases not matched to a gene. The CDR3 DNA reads TGCGCCAGCAGTGAGACCGCGGGGGGGCCGAAGGAGACCCAGTACTTC. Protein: CASSETAGGPKETQYF.

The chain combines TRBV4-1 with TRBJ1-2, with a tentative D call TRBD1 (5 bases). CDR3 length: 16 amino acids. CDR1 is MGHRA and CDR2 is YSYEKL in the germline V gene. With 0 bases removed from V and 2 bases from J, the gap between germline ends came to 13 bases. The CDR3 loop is CASSQDPGGTNYGYTF. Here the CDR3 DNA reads TGCGCCAGCAGCCAAGACCCCGGCGGGACCAACTATGGCTACACCTTC.

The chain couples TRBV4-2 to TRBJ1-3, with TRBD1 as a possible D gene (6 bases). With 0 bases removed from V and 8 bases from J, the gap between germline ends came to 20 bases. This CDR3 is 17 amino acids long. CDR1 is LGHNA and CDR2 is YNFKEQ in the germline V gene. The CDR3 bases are TGTGCCAGCAGCCAAGATCCCGTCGGCCAGGGGTACGACACCATATATTTT. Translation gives CASSQDPVGQGYDTIYF.

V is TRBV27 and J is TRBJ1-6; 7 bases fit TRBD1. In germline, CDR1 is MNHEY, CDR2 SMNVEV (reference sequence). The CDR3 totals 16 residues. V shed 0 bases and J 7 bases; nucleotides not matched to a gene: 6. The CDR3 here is CASSLSRGGLNSPLHF. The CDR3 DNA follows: TGTGCCAGCAGTTTATCTAGAGGGGGCCTCAATTCACCCCTCCACTTT.

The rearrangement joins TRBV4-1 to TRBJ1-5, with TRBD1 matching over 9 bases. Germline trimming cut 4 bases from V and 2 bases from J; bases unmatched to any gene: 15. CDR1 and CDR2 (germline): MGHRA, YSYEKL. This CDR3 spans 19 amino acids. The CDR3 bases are TGCGCCAGCAGCCGTTCCGGGACAGGGAGGCGAGTGGGCAATCAGCCCCAGCATTTT. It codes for CASSRSGTGRRVGNQPQHF.

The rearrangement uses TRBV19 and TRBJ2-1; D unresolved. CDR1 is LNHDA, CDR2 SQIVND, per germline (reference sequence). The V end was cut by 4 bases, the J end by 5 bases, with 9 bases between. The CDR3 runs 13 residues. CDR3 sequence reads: CASSRRGDNEQFF. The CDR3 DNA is TGTGCCAGTAGTAGACGAGGTGACAATGAGCAGTTCTTC.

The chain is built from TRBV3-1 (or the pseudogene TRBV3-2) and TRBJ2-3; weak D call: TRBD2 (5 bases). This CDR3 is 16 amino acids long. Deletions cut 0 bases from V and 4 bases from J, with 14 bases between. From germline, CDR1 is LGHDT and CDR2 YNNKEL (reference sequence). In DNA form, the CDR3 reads TGTGCCAGCAGCCAAGATCTCAACGCGGGTTCAGATACGCAGTATTTT. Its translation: CASSQDLNAGSDTQYF.